This TCR beta chain is drawn from a study of molecular identifiers for immune sequencing clone quantification. A note on this clonotype: What it recognizes is unknown. A read error may explain this, as a much larger clone is one base away.

Study-wide results and caveats: Among under 1.1 million naive cells, spiked Jurkat TCR RNA from a single cell was reportedly detectable.

TCRdb itself ran the PCR reads through MiXCR, one entry per CDR3 protein. The table lists 85,000 to 100,000 distinct CDR3 sequences, more than 20% of them singletons. Sequencing libraries of naive CD8 cells derived from approximately 20,000 to 980,000 sorted cells with 10%, 30% or 50% RNA. This clonotype was sampled from a human donor in good health. Some libraries in this study had Jurkat cell RNA spiked in. Sequencing was done on a sample of naive CD8+ T cells from blood, with Jurkat cell RNA spiked in. Indicated subset: FACS-sorted CD8+CD4-CCR7+CD45RA+ naive T cells.

The CDR3 bases are TGTGCCAGCAGCTTAGGCCGGGGGGCCTACGCGCAGTACTTC. Amino acids: CASSLGRGAYAQYF. The genes are TRBV13 and TRBJ2-7; D may be TRBD2 (7 bases). The germline CDR1 and CDR2 sequences are PRHDT and FYEKMQ (reference sequence). The CDR3 consists of 14 residues.